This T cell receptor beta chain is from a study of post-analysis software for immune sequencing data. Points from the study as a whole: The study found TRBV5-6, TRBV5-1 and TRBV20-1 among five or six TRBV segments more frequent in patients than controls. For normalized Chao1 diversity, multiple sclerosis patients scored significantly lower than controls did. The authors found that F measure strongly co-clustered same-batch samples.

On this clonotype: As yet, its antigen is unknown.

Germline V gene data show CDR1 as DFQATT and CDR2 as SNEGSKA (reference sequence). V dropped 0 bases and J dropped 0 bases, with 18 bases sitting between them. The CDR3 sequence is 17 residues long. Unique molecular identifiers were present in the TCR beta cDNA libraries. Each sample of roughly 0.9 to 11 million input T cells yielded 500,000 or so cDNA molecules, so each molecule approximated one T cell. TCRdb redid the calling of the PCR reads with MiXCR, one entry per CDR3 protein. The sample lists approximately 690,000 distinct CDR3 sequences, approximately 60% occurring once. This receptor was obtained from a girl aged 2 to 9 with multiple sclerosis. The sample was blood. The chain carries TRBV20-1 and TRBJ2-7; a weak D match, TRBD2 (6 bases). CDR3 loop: CSARDAALGDSSYEQYF. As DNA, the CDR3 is TGCAGTGCTAGAGACGCGGCTTTAGGGGACTCCTCCTACGAGCAGTACTTC.